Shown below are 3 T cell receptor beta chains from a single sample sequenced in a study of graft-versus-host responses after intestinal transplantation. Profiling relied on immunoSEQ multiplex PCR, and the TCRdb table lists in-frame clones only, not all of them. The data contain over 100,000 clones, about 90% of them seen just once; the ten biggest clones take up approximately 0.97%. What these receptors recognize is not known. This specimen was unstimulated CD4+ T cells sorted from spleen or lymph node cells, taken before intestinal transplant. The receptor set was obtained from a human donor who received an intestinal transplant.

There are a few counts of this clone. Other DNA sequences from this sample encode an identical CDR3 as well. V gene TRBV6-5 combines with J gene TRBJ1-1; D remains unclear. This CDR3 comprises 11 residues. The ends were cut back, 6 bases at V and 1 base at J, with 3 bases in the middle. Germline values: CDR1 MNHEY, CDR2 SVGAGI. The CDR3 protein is CASRQNTEAFF. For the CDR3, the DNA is TGTGCCAGCAGACAGAACACTGAAGCTTTCTTT.

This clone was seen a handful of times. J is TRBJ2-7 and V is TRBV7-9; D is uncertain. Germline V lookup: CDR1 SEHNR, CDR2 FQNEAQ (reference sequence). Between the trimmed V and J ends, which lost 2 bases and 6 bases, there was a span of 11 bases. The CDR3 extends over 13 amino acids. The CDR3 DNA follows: TGTGCCAGCAGCTTATCCCCGCCCAGCGAGCAGTACTTC. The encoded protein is CASSLSPPSEQYF.

This CDR3 reads CASSLSGAQETQYF. The DNA of the CDR3 is TGTGCCAGTAGTCTATCAGGGGCCCAAGAGACCCAGTACTTC. The chain is built from TRBV19 and TRBJ2-5; tentative D call: TRBD1 (6 bases). The CDR3 length is 14 residues. V was shortened by 5 bases and J by 1 base, with 11 bases between the two germline ends. CDR1 and CDR2 (germline): LNHDA, SQIVND (reference sequence).